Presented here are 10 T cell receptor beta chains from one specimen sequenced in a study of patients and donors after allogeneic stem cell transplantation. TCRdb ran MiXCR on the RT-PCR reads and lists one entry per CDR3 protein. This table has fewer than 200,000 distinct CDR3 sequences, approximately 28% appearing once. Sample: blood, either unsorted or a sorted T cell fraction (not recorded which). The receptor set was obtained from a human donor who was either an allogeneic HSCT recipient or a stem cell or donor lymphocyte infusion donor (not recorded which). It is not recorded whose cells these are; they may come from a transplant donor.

The DNA for the CDR3 is TGTGCCAGCAGCGGAGGACTAGCGGGATATGGGGAGCAGTTCTTC. It specifies CASSGGLAGYGEQFF. The chain has TRBV9 and TRBJ2-1; TRBD2 aligns across 12 bases. Germline assignment: CDR1 SGDLS and CDR2 YYNGEE. V dropped 3 bases and J dropped 10; count of bases not matched to a gene: 8. The length of the CDR3 is 15 residues.

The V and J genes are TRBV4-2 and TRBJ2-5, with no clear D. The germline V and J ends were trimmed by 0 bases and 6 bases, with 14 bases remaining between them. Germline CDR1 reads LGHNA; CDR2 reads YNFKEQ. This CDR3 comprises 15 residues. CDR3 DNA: TGTGCCAGCAGCCAAGATAGAAAAGGCAGGCAGACCCAGTACTTC. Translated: CASSQDRKGRQTQYF.

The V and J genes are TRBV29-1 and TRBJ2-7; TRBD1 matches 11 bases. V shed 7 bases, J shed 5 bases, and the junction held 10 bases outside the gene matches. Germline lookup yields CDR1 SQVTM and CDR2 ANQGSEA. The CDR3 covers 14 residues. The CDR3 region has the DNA TGCAGCGCCTGCGGGACAGGGGGGCTCCACGAGCAGTACTTC. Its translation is CSACGTGGLHEQYF.

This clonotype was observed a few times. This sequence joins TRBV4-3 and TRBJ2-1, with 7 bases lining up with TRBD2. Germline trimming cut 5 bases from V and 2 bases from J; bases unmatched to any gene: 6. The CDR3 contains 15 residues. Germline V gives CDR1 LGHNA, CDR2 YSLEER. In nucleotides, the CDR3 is TGCGCCAGCAGCTCTGGGGGGGACGCCTACAATGAGCAGTTCTTC. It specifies CASSSGGDAYNEQFF.

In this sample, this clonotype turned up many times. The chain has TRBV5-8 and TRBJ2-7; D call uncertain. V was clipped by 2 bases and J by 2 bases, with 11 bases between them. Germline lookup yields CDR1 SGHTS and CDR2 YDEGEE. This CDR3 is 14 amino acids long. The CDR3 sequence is CASSFRISPYEQYF. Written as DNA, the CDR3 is TGTGCCAGCAGCTTTAGGATCTCCCCCTACGAGCAGTACTTC.

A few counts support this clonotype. The CDR3 reads CSARDREAYGYTF. DNA of the CDR3: TGCAGTGCTAGGGACAGGGAGGCCTATGGCTACACCTTC. The V gene is TRBV20-1, the J gene TRBJ1-2, with TRBD1 matching over 8 bases. Germline lookup yields CDR1 DFQATT and CDR2 SNEGSKA (reference sequence). V was clipped by 3 bases and J by 4 bases; unmatched bases: 4. This CDR3 spans 13 amino acids.

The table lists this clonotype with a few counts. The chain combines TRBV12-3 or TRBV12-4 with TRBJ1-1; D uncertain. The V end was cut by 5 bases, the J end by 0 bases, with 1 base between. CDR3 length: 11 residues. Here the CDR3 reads CASSMNTEAFF. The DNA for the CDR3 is TGTGCCAGCAGTATGAACACTGAAGCTTTCTTT.

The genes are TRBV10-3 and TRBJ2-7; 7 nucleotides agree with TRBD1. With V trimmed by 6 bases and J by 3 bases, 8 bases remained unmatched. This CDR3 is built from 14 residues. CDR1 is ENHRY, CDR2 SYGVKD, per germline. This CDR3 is CAISRDRQNYEQYF. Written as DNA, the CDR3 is TGTGCCATCAGCCGGGACAGACAAAACTACGAGCAGTACTTC.

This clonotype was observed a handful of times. Here the CDR3 reads CASSFAGEDQQYF. For the CDR3, the DNA is TGTGCCAGCAGTTTCGCAGGGGAGGATCAGCAGTACTTC. This chain links TRBV12-3 or TRBV12-4 with TRBJ2-7; either TRBD1 or TRBD2 may supply D (6 bases each). CDR3 length: 13 residues. The ends were cut back, 3 bases at V and 8 bases at J, with 14 bases in the middle.

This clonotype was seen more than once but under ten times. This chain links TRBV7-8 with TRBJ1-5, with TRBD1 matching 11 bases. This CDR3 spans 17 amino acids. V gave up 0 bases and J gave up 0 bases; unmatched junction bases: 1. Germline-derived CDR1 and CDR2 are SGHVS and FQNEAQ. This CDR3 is CASSLAGTGGSNQPQHF. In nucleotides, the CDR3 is TGTGCCAGCAGCTTAGCGGGGACAGGGGGTAGCAATCAGCCCCAGCATTTT.